The clone carrying this TCR beta chain was picked up many times. Unique molecular identifiers were incorporated when the TCRbeta library was constructed. MiXCR, run by TCRdb on the PCR reads, gives a single entry per CDR3 protein. Counted here are 200,000 to 300,000 distinct CDR3 sequences, 12% occurring once; the ten biggest clones make up about 2.6%. This sample was included in a study of T-cell reconstitution after alpha-beta-depleted transplantation in children. CDR1 and CDR2 (germline): LGHNA, YSLEER. The V end was cut by 0 bases, the J end by 6 bases, with 14 bases between. CDR3 length equals 16 residues.

This sample comprised PBMCs from the stem cell graft donor, obtained from the stem cell graft. The gene calls are TRBV4-3 and TRBJ1-4; possible D gene TRBD1, 6 bases. The origin of this receptor is a human donor who donated a stem cell graft to a child with acute lymphoblastic leukemia. The CDR3 DNA follows: TGCGCCAGCAGCCAAGATCGAGGGGGGAACGATGAAAAACTGTTTTTT. It yields the protein CASSQDRGGNDEKLFF.